This section outlines one T cell receptor (beta chain) sequence together with its context. Its antigen is not known. This sample was included in a study of T cell responses to AZD1222 COVID-19 vaccine. General study points: Distributed over spike, vaccine-associated CD4 TCRs predominated at 160-218 and 743-854. Females made up more of the donors, who were largely white British, and clonal diversity may have come out too low.

Some clones are missing from TCRdb's copy, which holds only in-frame ones; the method was immunoSEQ multiplex PCR. The top ten clones hold over 3% of a sample with 90,000 to 120,000 clones, 70% to 90% of them seen once. This CDR3 has 14 amino acids. CDR1 is SGHDN, CDR2 FVKESK, per germline. Trimming left V 1 base short and J 7 bases short, with 13 bases between. The input for sequencing was peripheral blood, taken on day 0 of AZD1222 vaccination. The chain employs TRBV14 and TRBJ1-2, with a tentative D call TRBD1 (6 bases). The receptor's source is an adult in good health. The CDR3 sequence: CASSQAGAGRGYTF. Here the CDR3 DNA reads TGTGCCAGCAGCCAAGCGGGGGCGGGTCGTGGCTACACCTTC.